Presented here are 18 T cell receptor beta chains from one specimen sequenced in a study of tumor-infiltrating lymphocytes in primary liver carcinoma. Each 20-30 mg portion of unsorted bulk tissue served as the source for co-extraction of RNA and DNA. From 500 ng of total RNA, TCR beta-specific cDNA was reverse-transcribed using a constant-region primer. ARM-PCR was slightly modified, and three nested multiplex PCR rounds with it gave rise to the TCR beta libraries. The first two PCR rounds, roughly 10 cycles each, used TRBV1-TRBV30 forward primers and a C-beta reverse primer. TCRdb processed the multiplex PCR reads anew with MiXCR; each CDR3 protein has one entry. Among approximately 100,000 distinct CDR3 sequences listed, around two thirds were seen once. The sample taken for sequencing was liver tumor tissue from sampling region 2. Subset reported: tumor region T2, inferior pole. Every receptor here comes from a woman aged 60 to 75 with primary liver carcinoma and hepatitis B virus infection.

The rearrangement uses TRBV7-9 and TRBJ2-1; D perhaps matches TRBD1 (5 bases). CDR1 is SEHNR and CDR2 is FQNEAQ in the germline V gene (reference sequence). With 2 bases removed from V and 1 base from J, the gap between germline ends came to 12 bases. The length of the CDR3 is 16 residues. The CDR3 region is CASSLLGQGSYNEQFF. In DNA form, the CDR3 reads TGTGCCAGCAGCTTACTGGGGCAGGGTTCCTACAATGAGCAGTTCTTC.

There are many counts of this clonotype. V gene TRBV5-5 combines with J gene TRBJ2-5, with no clear D. The V gene's germline CDR1 is SGHKS and CDR2 YYEKEE (reference sequence). The length of the CDR3 is 13 residues. Trimming shortened V by 4 bases and J by 5 bases, and 12 bases separated the two germline ends. CDR3 in amino acids: CASSVLTSETQYF. The CDR3 coding sequence is TGTGCCAGCAGCGTTCTTACTTCTGAGACCCAGTACTTC.

This clonotype has a single count. This CDR3 fails to terminate in the conserved phenylalanine or tryptophan, so it likely reflects a read error. This sequence joins TRBV29-1 and TRBJ2-5, with D possibly called TRBD1 or TRBD2 (5 bases each). Germline loops: CDR1 SQVTM, CDR2 ANQGSEA. The CDR3 consists of 15 residues. V lost 0 bases and J lost 3, with 14 bases in between. Here the CDR3 reads CSVEDQMGREETQYS. Written as DNA, the CDR3 is TGCAGCGTTGAAGATCAGATGGGGCGGGAAGAGACCCAGTACTCC.

About this clonotype: The CDR3 does not close with the conserved phenylalanine or tryptophan, likely indicating a read error. The chain couples TRBV11-2 to TRBJ1-1, with D possibly matching TRBD1 (5 bases). CDR1 SGHAT and CDR2 FQNNGV come from the germline V gene. V shed 2 bases and J shed 7 bases, with 14 bases lying between them. The CDR3 has 14 amino acids. The CDR3 protein is CASSLNQGMGEAFY. DNA for the CDR3: TGTGCCAGCAGCTTAAATCAGGGCATGGGTGAAGCTTTCTAT.

The chain combines TRBV5-1 with TRBJ2-5; D remains ambiguous. V lost 2 bases and J lost 4, with 9 bases in between. This CDR3 is 13 amino acids long. Per the germline V gene, CDR1 is SGHRS and CDR2 is YFSETQ. The CDR3 nucleotides are TGCGCCAGCAGCTTCCCATGGGGAGAGACCCAGTACTTC. Its protein is CASSFPWGETQYF.

Turning to this clonotype: The conserved phenylalanine or tryptophan normally closing the CDR3 is absent here, so this likely arose from a read error. The gene calls are TRBV6-2 or TRBV6-3 and TRBJ1-4; TRBD1 matches at 8 bases. This CDR3 spans 13 amino acids. The ends lost 8 bases at V and 6 bases at J; junction bases unmatched: 5. Germline CDR1 is MNHEY and CDR2 is SVGEGT. The CDR3 loop is CASQDRADEKLFI. CDR3 nucleotide sequence: TGTGCCAGCCAGGACAGGGCGGATGAAAAACTGTTTATT.

This clonotype was detected a few times. As the CDR3 is not closed by the conserved phenylalanine or tryptophan, this likely results from a read error. This chain connects TRBV29-1 to TRBJ1-1, with unresolved D. The germline V gene encodes CDR1 SQVTM and CDR2 ANQGSEA. The CDR3 has 14 amino acids. Written as DNA, the CDR3 is TGCAGCGCACATACGGACGGAACGAACACTGAGGCTTTCTCT. Protein sequence: CSAHTDGTNTEAFS.

As regards this clonotype: A read error may be the cause here, since a much bigger clone is one base away. The chain combines TRBV7-8 with TRBJ2-3, with D possibly being TRBD2 (5 bases). CDR3 size: 17 residues. Germline CDR1 reads SGHVS; CDR2 reads FQNEAQ. The DNA of the CDR3 is TGTGCCAGCAGGGCCCCTTACGCGGACTTGGGGTCAGATACGCACTATTTT. It codes for CASRAPYADLGSDTHYF.

Of note for this clonotype: A much more abundant neighbour one base away suggests this may be a read error. The V gene is TRBV4-1, the J gene TRBJ2-5; no reliable D call. This CDR3 contains 14 residues. In germline, CDR1 is MGHRA, CDR2 YSYEKL. CDR3 DNA: TGCGCCAGCAGCCAAGCAGTGTACCAAGAGGCCCAGTACTTC. It codes for CASSQAVYQEAQYF.

This clonotype has a single count. Since a much larger clone is just one base distant, this may be a read error. This rearrangement joins TRBV5-1 to TRBJ2-5; D gene uncertain. The CDR3 covers 12 residues. V was shortened by 0 bases and J by 3 bases, with 3 bases between the two germline ends. Germline V CDR1 and CDR2: SGHRS, YFSETQ. The CDR3 bases are TGCGCCAGCAGCTTGGGGAAAGAGACCCAGTACTTC. Amino acids: CASSLGKETQYF.

In regard to this clonotype: Relative to the germline gene, one junction end is altered; a read error may explain this. This chain joins TRBV12-3 or TRBV12-4 and TRBJ2-1; 11 positions agree with TRBD2. The CDR3 consists of 18 residues. The CDR3 spells CASSGGTSGRASYDEQFF. DNA for the CDR3: TGTGCCAGCAGTGGGGGAACTAGCGGGAGAGCCTCCTACGATGAGCAGTTCTTC.

With regard to this clonotype: Because the CDR3 is missing its conserved closing phenylalanine or tryptophan, this is likely a read error. The V call is TRBV6-2 or TRBV6-3, the J call TRBJ2-2; a weak D match, TRBD1 (6 bases). Trimming removed 0 bases from V and 2 bases from J, with 16 bases in between. The CDR3 is made up of 18 amino acids. Germline-derived CDR1 and CDR2 are MNHEY and SVGEGT. This CDR3 reads CASSYSRFRTDNTGELFL. As DNA, the CDR3 is TGTGCCAGCAGTTACTCGCGTTTTCGGACAGATAACACCGGGGAGCTGTTTTTG.

Regarding this clonotype: With a much larger clone just one base away, this may be a read error. The conserved phenylalanine or tryptophan normally closing the CDR3 is absent here, so this likely arose from a read error. The V and J genes are TRBV28 and TRBJ2-7; 7 bases map to TRBD2. Germline values: CDR1 MDHEN, CDR2 SYDVKM. CDR3 size: 15 residues. V was pared by 5 bases and J by 0 bases, with 7 bases of the junction left unmatched. CDR3 loop: CASSPSGTDSYEQYS. The CDR3, as DNA: TGTGCCAGCAGTCCCAGCGGGACCGACTCCTACGAGCAGTACTCC.

With regard to this clonotype: A much larger clonotype is one base distant, so this may be a read error. The rearrangement uses TRBV5-5 and TRBJ2-3; no clear D gene. This CDR3 is built from 14 residues. The V gene's germline CDR1 is SGHKS and CDR2 YYEKEE (reference sequence). CDR3 bases: TGTGCCAACAGCTTGGCTAAGGGTACGGATACGCAGTATTTT. As protein: CANSLAKGTDTQYF.

The rearrangement links TRBV19 to TRBJ1-1; D is undetermined. Germline CDR1 and CDR2: LNHDA and SQIVND (reference sequence). The V gene lost 10 bases and the J gene lost 1 base, with 13 bases spanning the gap. This CDR3 region has 13 residues. CDR3 coding DNA: TGTGCCAATAGCGCGTCAGGGAACACTGAAGCTTTCTTT. This gives the protein CANSASGNTEAFF.

The V gene is TRBV7-9, the J gene TRBJ2-1; 7 bases fit TRBD2. The trim removed 1 base at V and 4 bases at J, leaving 10 bases unmatched. This CDR3 contains 17 residues. Germline V gene lookup returns CDR1 SEHNR and CDR2 FQNEAQ (reference sequence). The CDR3 DNA reads TGTGCCAGCAGCTTAGATGGGCGCGGGAGCTCTTACAATGAGCAGTTCTTC. Protein product: CASSLDGRGSSYNEQFF.

The count of this clonotype is one. At one boundary the junction diverges from the germline segment, which might be a read error. The chain joins TRBV11-2 to TRBJ2-7, with D uncertain. This CDR3 has 14 amino acids. The germline gives CDR1 SGHAT, CDR2 FQNNGV. CDR3 in amino acids: CASSSAVRTYERYF. In DNA, the CDR3 is TGTGCCAGCAGCTCGGCCGTGAGGACCTACGAGCGGTACTTC.

This clonotype was found many times. The V and J genes are TRBV13 and TRBJ2-3; the D gene is possibly TRBD1 (5 bases). Germline V CDR1 and CDR2: PRHDT, FYEKMQ (reference sequence). The CDR3 runs 16 residues. V gave up 1 base and J gave up 1 base, with 12 bases separating them. The CDR3 loop is CASSLDGSRGTDTQYF. The CDR3 nucleotides are TGTGCCAGCAGCTTAGACGGGTCCAGGGGCACAGATACGCAGTATTTT.